This TCR beta chain was sequenced for a study of T cell repertoires in cytomegalovirus infection. Study-wide results and caveats: HLA-C-restricted TCR beta clonotypes specific for CMV led the ex vivo response.

One entry per CDR3 protein, called by TCRdb with MiXCR from the reads. Counted here are a few hundred thousand distinct CDR3 sequences, around two fifths occurring once; the ten biggest clones make up around 50%. The CDR3 extends over 13 amino acids. V dropped 5 bases and J dropped 5; count of bases not matched to a gene: 6. The germline CDR1 and CDR2 sequences are SGHTA and FQGNSA. In its sample, this clonotype was seen many times. Its antigen is as yet unknown. The source material was cultured PBMCs, sampled from culture after CMV antigen stimulation. This clonotype originated in a human donor in good health (CMV status not recorded). Some clones in this sample may be carry-over from other donors' samples. The J gene is TRBJ2-7, the V gene TRBV7-2, with 7 bases lining up with TRBD1. The CDR3 loop is CASSRQGSDEQYF. CDR3 nucleotide sequence: TGTGCCAGCAGCCGACAGGGTAGCGACGAGCAGTACTTC. Filled out from reference TRBV7-2 and TRBJ2-7, the complete variable domain reads GAGVSQSPSNKVTEKGKDVELRCDPISGHTALYWYRQSLGQGLEFLIYFQGNSAPDKSGLPSDRFSAERTGGSVSTLTIQRTQQEDSAVYLCASSRQGSDEQYFGPGTRLTVT.